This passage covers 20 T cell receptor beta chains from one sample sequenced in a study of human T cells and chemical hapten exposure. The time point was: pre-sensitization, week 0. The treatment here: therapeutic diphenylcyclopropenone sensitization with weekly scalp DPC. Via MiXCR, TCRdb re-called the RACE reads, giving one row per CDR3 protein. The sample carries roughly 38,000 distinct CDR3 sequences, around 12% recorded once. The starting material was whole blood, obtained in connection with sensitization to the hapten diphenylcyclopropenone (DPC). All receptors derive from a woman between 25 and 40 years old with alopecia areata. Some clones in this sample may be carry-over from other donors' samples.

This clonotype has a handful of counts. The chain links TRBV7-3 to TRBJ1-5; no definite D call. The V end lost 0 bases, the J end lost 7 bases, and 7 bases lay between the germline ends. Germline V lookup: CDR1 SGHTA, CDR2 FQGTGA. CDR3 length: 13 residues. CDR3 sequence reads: CASSLTGGQPQHF. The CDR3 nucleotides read TGTGCCAGCAGCTTAACTGGAGGACAGCCCCAGCATTTT.

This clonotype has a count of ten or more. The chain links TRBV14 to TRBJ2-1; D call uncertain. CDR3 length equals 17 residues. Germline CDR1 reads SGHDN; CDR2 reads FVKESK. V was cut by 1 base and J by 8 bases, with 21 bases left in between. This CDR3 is CASSQALMSAYLDEQFF. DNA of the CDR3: TGTGCCAGCAGCCAAGCCCTCATGTCCGCCTATCTAGATGAGCAGTTCTTC.

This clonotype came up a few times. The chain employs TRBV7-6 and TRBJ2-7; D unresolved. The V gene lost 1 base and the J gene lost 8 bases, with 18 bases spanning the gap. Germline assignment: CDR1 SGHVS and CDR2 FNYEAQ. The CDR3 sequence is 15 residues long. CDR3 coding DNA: TGTGCCAGCAGCTTAGTCTCTGGTAGGTCTGCGAAGCAGTACTTC. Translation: CASSLVSGRSAKQYF.

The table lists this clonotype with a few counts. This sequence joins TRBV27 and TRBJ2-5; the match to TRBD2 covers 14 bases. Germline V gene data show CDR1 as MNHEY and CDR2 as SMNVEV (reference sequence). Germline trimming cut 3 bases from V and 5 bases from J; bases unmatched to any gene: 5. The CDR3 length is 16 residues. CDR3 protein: CASSLGLAGVSETQYF. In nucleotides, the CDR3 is TGTGCCAGCAGTTTGGGACTAGCGGGAGTAAGTGAGACCCAGTACTTC.

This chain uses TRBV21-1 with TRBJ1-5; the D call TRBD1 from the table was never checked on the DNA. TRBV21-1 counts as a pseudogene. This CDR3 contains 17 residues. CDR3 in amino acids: CASNPGEGRGSNQPQHF. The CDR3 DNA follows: TGTGCCAGCAATCCGGGTGAGGGTCGTGGTAGCAATCAGCCCCAGCATTTT.

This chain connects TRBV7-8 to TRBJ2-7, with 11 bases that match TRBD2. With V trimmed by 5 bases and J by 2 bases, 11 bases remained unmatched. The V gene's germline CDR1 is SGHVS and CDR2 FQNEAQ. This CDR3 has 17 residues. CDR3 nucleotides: TGTGCCAGCAGCCTAGGAGTAGCGGGAGGGCCCCCCTACGAGCAGTACTTC. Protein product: CASSLGVAGGPPYEQYF.

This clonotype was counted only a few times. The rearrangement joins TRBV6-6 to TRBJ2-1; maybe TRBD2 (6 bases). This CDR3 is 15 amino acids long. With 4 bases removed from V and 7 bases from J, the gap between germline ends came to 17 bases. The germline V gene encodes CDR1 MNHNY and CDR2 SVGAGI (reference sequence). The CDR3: CASSFPGDRANEQFF. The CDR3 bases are TGTGCCAGCAGTTTCCCGGGAGATAGGGCGAATGAGCAGTTCTTC.

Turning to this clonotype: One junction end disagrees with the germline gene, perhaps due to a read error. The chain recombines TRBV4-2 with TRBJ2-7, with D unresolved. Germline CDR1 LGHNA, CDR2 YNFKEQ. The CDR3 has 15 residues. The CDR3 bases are TGTGCCAGCAGCCATTCAGGTCTTAGCTCCTACGAGCAGAACTTC. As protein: CASSHSGLSSYEQNF.

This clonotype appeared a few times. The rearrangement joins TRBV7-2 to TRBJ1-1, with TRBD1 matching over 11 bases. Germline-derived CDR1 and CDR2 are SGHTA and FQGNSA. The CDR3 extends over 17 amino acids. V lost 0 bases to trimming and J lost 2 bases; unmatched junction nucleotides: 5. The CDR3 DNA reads TGTGCCAGCAGCTTAGCGGGACAGGGGGGTCAAAACACTGAAGCTTTCTTT. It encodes CASSLAGQGGQNTEAFF.

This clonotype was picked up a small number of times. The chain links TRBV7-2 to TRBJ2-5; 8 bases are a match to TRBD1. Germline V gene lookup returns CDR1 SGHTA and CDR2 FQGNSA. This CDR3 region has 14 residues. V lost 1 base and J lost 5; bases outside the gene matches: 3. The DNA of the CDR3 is TGTGCCAGCAGCTTAGACAGGGGGACGGAGACCCAGTACTTC. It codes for CASSLDRGTETQYF.

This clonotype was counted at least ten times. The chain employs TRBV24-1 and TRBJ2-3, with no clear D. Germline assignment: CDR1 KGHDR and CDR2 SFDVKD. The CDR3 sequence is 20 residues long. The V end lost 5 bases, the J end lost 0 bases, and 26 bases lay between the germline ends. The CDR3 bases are TGTGCCACCAGTGGATCCTTTTCGTCTGGCAGCTACTCTAGCACAGATACGCAGTATTTT. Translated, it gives CATSGSFSSGSYSSTDTQYF.

CDR3 bases: TGTGCCAGCAGCCCCCTAGGGAGCTCTGGAAACACCATATATTTT. Encoded protein: CASSPLGSSGNTIYF. The chain uses TRBV9 and TRBJ1-3; no clear D. CDR3 size: 15 residues. Per germline, CDR1 SGDLS and CDR2 YYNGEE. V gave up 4 bases and J gave up 0 bases, with 11 bases separating them.

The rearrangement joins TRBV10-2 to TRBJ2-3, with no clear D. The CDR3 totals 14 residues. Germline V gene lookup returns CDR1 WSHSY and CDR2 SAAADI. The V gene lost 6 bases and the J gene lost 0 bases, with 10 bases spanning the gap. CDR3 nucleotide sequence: TGCGCCAGCAGCCCCTTGGACAGCACAGATACGCAGTATTTT. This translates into CASSPLDSTDTQYF.

This CDR3 is CSVVAGVRETQYF. The CDR3, as DNA: TGCAGCGTCGTAGCGGGAGTAAGAGAGACCCAGTACTTC. The genes are TRBV29-1 and TRBJ2-5; 9 bases are a match to TRBD2. Germline loops: CDR1 SQVTM, CDR2 ANQGSEA. Trimming cost V 6 bases and J 4 bases; bases outside gene matches: 6. The CDR3 extends over 13 amino acids. Using reference TRBV29-1 and TRBJ2-5 for the parts outside the CDR3, the full variable domain is SAVISQKPSRDICQRGTSLTIQCQVDSQVTMMFWYRQQPGQSLTLIATANQGSEATYESGFVIDKFPISRPNLTFSTLTVSNMSPEDSSIYLCSVVAGVRETQYFGPGTRLLVL.

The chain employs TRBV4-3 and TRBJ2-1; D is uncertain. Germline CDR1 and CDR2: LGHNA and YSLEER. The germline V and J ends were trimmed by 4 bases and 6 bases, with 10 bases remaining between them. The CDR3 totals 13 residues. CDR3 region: CASSPARSNEQFF. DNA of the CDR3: TGCGCCAGCAGCCCCGCTAGGTCCAATGAGCAGTTCTTC.

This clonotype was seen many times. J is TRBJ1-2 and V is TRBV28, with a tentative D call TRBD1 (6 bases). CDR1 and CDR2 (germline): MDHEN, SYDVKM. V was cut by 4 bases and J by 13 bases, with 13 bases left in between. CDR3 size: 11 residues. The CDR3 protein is CASSSTGLRTF. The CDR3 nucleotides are TGTGCCAGCAGTTCGACAGGCCTCCGCACCTTC.

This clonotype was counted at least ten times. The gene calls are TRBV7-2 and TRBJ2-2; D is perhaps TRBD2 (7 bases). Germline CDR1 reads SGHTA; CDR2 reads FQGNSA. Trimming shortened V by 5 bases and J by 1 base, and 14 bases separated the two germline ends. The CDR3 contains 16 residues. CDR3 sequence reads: CASSRGGRKNTGELFF. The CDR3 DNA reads TGTGCCAGCAGCAGGGGGGGACGGAAGAACACCGGGGAGCTGTTTTTT.

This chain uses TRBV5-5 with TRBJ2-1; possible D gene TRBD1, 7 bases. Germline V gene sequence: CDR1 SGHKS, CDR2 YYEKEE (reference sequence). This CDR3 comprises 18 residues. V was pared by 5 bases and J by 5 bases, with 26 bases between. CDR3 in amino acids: CASSPGGGSQLINNEQFF. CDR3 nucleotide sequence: TGTGCCAGCAGTCCCGGAGGGGGCTCCCAACTCATAAACAATGAGCAGTTCTTC.

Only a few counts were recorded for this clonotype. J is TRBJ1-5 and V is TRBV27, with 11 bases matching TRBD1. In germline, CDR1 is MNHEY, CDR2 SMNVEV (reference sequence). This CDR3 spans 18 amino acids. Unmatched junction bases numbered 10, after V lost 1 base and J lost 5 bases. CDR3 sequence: CASSLFSPDRGLDQPQHF. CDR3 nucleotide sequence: TGTGCCAGCAGTTTATTCTCCCCGGACAGGGGGCTCGATCAGCCCCAGCATTTT.

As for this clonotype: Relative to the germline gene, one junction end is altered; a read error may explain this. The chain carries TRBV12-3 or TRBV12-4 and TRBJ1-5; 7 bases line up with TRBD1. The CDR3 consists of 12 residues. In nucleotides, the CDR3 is TGTGCCAGCAGCCACCGACAGGGACCCCCGCATTTT. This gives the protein CASSHRQGPPHF.